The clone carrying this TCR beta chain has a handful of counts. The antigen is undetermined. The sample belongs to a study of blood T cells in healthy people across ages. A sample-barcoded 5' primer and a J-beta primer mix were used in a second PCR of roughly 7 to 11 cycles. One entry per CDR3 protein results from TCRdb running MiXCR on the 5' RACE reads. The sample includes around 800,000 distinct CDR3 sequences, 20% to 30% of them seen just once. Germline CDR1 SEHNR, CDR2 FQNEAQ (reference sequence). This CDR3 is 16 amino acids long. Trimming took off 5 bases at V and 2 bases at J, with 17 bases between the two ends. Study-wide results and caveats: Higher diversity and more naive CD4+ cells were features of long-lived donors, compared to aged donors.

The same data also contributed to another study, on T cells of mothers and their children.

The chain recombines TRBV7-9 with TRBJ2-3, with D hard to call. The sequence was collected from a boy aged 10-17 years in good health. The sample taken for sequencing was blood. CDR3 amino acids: CASSPPQRRYTDTQYF. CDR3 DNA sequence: TGTGCCAGCAGCCCTCCCCAGCGACGATACACAGATACGCAGTATTTT.